The 27 T cell receptor beta chains below were found in one sample sequenced in a study of blood T cell repertoires in COVID-19. Only in-frame clones appear in the TCRdb table, and some are missing; sequencing was by immunoSEQ multiplex PCR. This table has 200,000 to 250,000 clones, more than 70% appearing once. The sequenced sample was peripheral blood. These receptors were obtained from a man older than 75 with acute or convalescent COVID-19.

V gene TRBV7-9 combines with J gene TRBJ1-1; no clear D gene. The V end was cut by 7 bases, the J end by 1 base, with 10 bases between. The CDR3 covers 13 residues. The germline V gene has CDR1 SEHNR and CDR2 FQNEAQ (reference sequence). CDR3 nucleotides: TGTGCCAGCAACACGGAGGGGAACACTGAAGCTTTCTTT. This encodes CASNTEGNTEAFF.

The rearrangement joins TRBV5-1 to TRBJ2-3, with D tentatively TRBD1 (5 bases). V was clipped by 0 bases and J by 2 bases, with 13 bases between them. Germline V gene data show CDR1 as SGHRS and CDR2 as YFSETQ. The CDR3 is made up of 16 amino acids. The CDR3 nucleotides are TGCGCCAGCAGCTTGGTGGTATTGGGGCCCACAGATACGCAGTATTTT. It codes for CASSLVVLGPTDTQYF.

The chain combines TRBV2 with TRBJ2-7, with 7 bases that match TRBD2. With 8 bases clipped from V and 0 bases from J, the junction kept 1 base outside the gene matches. Germline V lookup: CDR1 SNHLY, CDR2 FYNNEI. The CDR3 totals 12 residues. The CDR3 bases are TGTGCCAGCGGCGGGAGCTCCTACGAGCAGTACTTC. It is translated as CASGGSSYEQYF.

This chain links TRBV5-1 with TRBJ2-1, with TRBD2 matching over 15 bases. V trimming: 4 bases; J trimming: 10 bases; junction bases outside the gene matches: 6. Germline loops: CDR1 SGHRS, CDR2 YFSETQ. This CDR3 has 15 amino acids. The DNA of the CDR3 is TGCGCCAGCAGCACCGGACTAGCGGGAGGGCAAGAGCAGTTCTTC. It codes for CASSTGLAGGQEQFF.

The chain links TRBV28 to TRBJ1-5, with 8 bases matching TRBD1. The V gene end was trimmed by 7 bases and the J gene end by 6 bases; junction bases not matched to a gene: 11. Germline V gene data show CDR1 as MDHEN and CDR2 as SYDVKM. CDR3 length: 15 amino acids. The CDR3 bases are TGTGCCAGCATAACCGGGCAGGGGGCTGGTCAGCCCCAGCATTTT. It specifies CASITGQGAGQPQHF.

The V gene is TRBV27, the J gene TRBJ1-4; no firm D call. The germline V gene encodes CDR1 MNHEY and CDR2 SMNVEV (reference sequence). This CDR3 comprises 14 residues. V lost 4 bases to trimming and J lost 10 bases, with 16 bases between them. The CDR3 reads CASSSEQIYGKLFF. The CDR3 DNA is TGTGCCAGCAGTTCTGAACAGATATACGGAAAACTGTTTTTT. The variable domain in full, completed from reference TRBV27 and TRBJ1-4, reads EAQVTQNPRYLITVTGKKLTVTCSQNMNHEYMSWYRQDPGLGLRQIYYSMNVEVTDKGDVPEGYKVSRKEKRNFPLILESPSPNQTSLYFCASSSEQIYGKLFFGSGTQLSVL.

The chain joins TRBV5-1 to TRBJ1-3, with a weak D call TRBD1 (5 bases). The CDR3 covers 15 residues. CDR1 is SGHRS and CDR2 is YFSETQ in the germline V gene. Trimming took 4 bases from V and 0 from J, leaving 11 bases between them. The CDR3 protein is CASSPPTDSGNTIYF. The CDR3 nucleotides read TGCGCCAGCAGCCCCCCGACAGACTCTGGAAACACCATATATTTT.

The J gene is TRBJ2-1, the V gene TRBV2, with D possibly matching TRBD2 (6 bases). The CDR3 has 14 residues. Trimming left V 6 bases short and J 2 bases short, with 11 bases between. Germline V lookup: CDR1 SNHLY, CDR2 FYNNEI. The chain's CDR3 is CASRIVAAYNEQFF. The CDR3 DNA is TGTGCCAGCAGGATAGTAGCGGCCTACAATGAGCAGTTCTTC. The full variable domain, in which reference TRBV2 and TRBJ2-1 provide the parts outside the CDR3, is EPEVTQTPSHQVTQMGQEVILRCVPISNHLYFYWYRQILGQKVEFLVSFYNNEISEKSEIFDDQFSVERPDGSNFTLKIRSTKLEDSAMYFCASRIVAAYNEQFFGPGTRLTVL.

This sequence joins TRBV19 and TRBJ1-1, with D possibly being TRBD1 (6 bases). This CDR3 spans 14 amino acids. V lost 5 bases and J lost 5, with 15 bases in between. Germline values: CDR1 LNHDA, CDR2 SQIVND (reference sequence). The CDR3 spells CASSSPPRGTEAFF. The CDR3 coding sequence is TGTGCCAGTAGTTCCCCACCGAGGGGGACTGAAGCTTTCTTT.

V usage is TRBV10-2 and J usage is TRBJ1-1; D gene uncertain. Germline assignment: CDR1 WSHSY and CDR2 SAAADI. The CDR3 spans 14 residues. The V gene lost 4 bases and the J gene lost 0 bases, with 9 bases spanning the gap. CDR3 in DNA: TGCGCCAGCAGTGGAGGCGGCCTGAACACTGAAGCTTTCTTT. Its translation is CASSGGGLNTEAFF.

The chain recombines TRBV7-3 with TRBJ1-2, with D tentatively TRBD1 (6 bases). The CDR3 sequence is 15 residues long. Germline-derived CDR1 and CDR2 are SGHTA and FQGTGA. Trimming removed 3 bases at V and 0 bases at J, with 11 bases between. Here the CDR3 DNA reads TGTGCCAGCAGCTTCGAGGGACACCCTAACTATGGCTACACCTTC. Translating gives CASSFEGHPNYGYTF.

This clone was found a few times. This sample includes further DNA sequences coding for the same CDR3. The V gene is TRBV19, the J gene TRBJ1-2, with no clear D. The CDR3 sequence is 13 residues long. Germline lookup yields CDR1 LNHDA and CDR2 SQIVND (reference sequence). Between the trimmed V and J ends, which lost 1 base and 4 bases, there was a span of 7 bases. The CDR3 reads CASSIVGVYGYTF. The CDR3 DNA reads TGTGCCAGTAGTATAGTCGGAGTCTATGGCTACACCTTC.

The V and J genes are TRBV3-1 (or the pseudogene TRBV3-2) and TRBJ1-2, with 9 bases fitting TRBD1. J gave up 4 bases and V 1 base, and 4 bases lay outside the gene matches. The germline CDR1 and CDR2 sequences are LGHDT and YNNKEL (reference sequence). This CDR3 is 15 amino acids long. CDR3 sequence: CASSQVRQGVYGYTF. CDR3 sequence (DNA): TGTGCCAGCAGCCAAGTAAGACAGGGGGTCTATGGCTACACCTTC.

Regarding this clone: Germline and junction disagree at one end, which may indicate a read error. The chain employs TRBV6-6 and TRBJ1-5, with D perhaps TRBD1 (6 bases). The CDR3 is 14 residues long. In germline, CDR1 is MNHNY, CDR2 SVGAGI (reference sequence). CDR3 bases: TGTGCCAGCAGTTACCCGGACAGCTATCAACCCCAGCATTTT. Translation: CASSYPDSYQPQHF.

This chain connects TRBV7-2 to TRBJ2-2; D call uncertain. The CDR3 is 14 residues long. Germline V lookup: CDR1 SGHTA, CDR2 FQGNSA. V was cut by 7 bases and J by 5 bases, with 14 bases left in between. The CDR3 spells CASILQALTGELFF. DNA for the CDR3: TGTGCCAGCATACTACAAGCGCTAACCGGGGAGCTGTTTTTT.

The chain links TRBV5-1 to TRBJ1-1, with 8 bases identical to TRBD1. Germline-derived CDR1 and CDR2 are SGHRS and YFSETQ. There are 13 residues in the CDR3. V was pared by 4 bases and J by 7 bases, with 6 bases of the junction left unmatched. The CDR3 loop reads CASSADRVDEAFF. Written as DNA, the CDR3 is TGCGCCAGCAGCGCGGACAGGGTGGATGAAGCTTTCTTT.

V is TRBV29-1 and J is TRBJ2-1, with 8 bases matching TRBD2. V lost 6 bases, J lost 4 bases, and 8 bases stayed unmatched. From germline, CDR1 is SQVTM and CDR2 ANQGSEA. CDR3 size: 14 residues. CDR3 sequence: CSVSGRGIYNEQFF. The CDR3 DNA sequence: TGCAGCGTCTCCGGGAGGGGAATTTACAATGAGCAGTTCTTC.

The gene calls are TRBV28 and TRBJ2-7; no clear D. With 0 bases removed from V and 6 bases from J, the gap between germline ends came to 3 bases. Germline V CDR1 and CDR2: MDHEN, SYDVKM. The CDR3 has 11 residues. DNA for the CDR3: TGTGCCAGCAGTTTATGGAGCGAGCAGTACTTC. Its protein product is CASSLWSEQYF. The variable domain in full, with the rest retrieved from reference TRBV28 and TRBJ2-7, is DVKVTQSSRYLVKRTGEKVFLECVQDMDHENMFWYRQDPGLGLRLIYFSYDVKMKEKGDIPEGYSVSREKKERFSLILESASTNQTSMYLCASSLWSEQYFGPGTRLTVT.

This clone was observed a few times. The chain has TRBV5-1 and TRBJ1-6; the D is unclear. Looked up from germline, CDR1 is SGHRS and CDR2 is YFSETQ. The CDR3 length is 16 residues. Deletions cut 0 bases from V and 0 bases from J, with 7 bases between. The DNA of the CDR3 is TGCGCCAGCAGCTTGGGAGGGATCTCCTATAATTCACCCCTCCACTTT. Protein sequence: CASSLGGISYNSPLHF.

The rearrangement joins TRBV3-1 (or the pseudogene TRBV3-2) to TRBJ1-5; perhaps TRBD1 as D (5 bases). Germline loops: CDR1 LGHDT, CDR2 YNNKEL (reference sequence). The CDR3 loop spans 14 amino acids. Deletions cut 4 bases from V and 7 bases from J, with 14 bases between. CDR3 in amino acids: CASSLSGGGQPQHF. CDR3 nucleotides: TGTGCCAGCAGCCTCTCCGGGGGAGGCCAGCCCCAGCATTTT.

The rearrangement joins TRBV28 to TRBJ2-5; D is uncertain. The CDR3 is made up of 14 amino acids. From germline, CDR1 is MDHEN and CDR2 SYDVKM. Trimming took off 1 base at V and 2 bases at J, with 8 bases between the two ends. CDR3 protein: CASSLSGGQETQYF. CDR3 coding DNA: TGTGCCAGCAGTTTATCTGGCGGTCAAGAGACCCAGTACTTC.

The chain couples TRBV7-9 to TRBJ1-4; D is unclear. The CDR3 extends over 16 amino acids. Trimming shortened V by 5 bases and J by 0 bases, and 13 bases separated the two germline ends. Germline loops: CDR1 SEHNR, CDR2 FQNEAQ (reference sequence). The chain's CDR3 is CASSRTVSSTNEKLFF. Here the CDR3 DNA reads TGTGCCAGCAGCCGAACAGTATCCTCAACTAATGAAAAACTGTTTTTT. The whole variable domain, remainder taken from reference TRBV7-9 and TRBJ1-4, is DTGVSQNPRHKITKRGQNVTFRCDPISEHNRLYWYRQTLGQGPEFLTYFQNEAQLEKSRLLSDRFSAERPKGSFSTLEIQRTEQGDSAMYLCASSRTVSSTNEKLFFGSGTQLSVL.

The chain has TRBV5-1 and TRBJ1-1; D is unresolved. From germline, CDR1 is SGHRS and CDR2 YFSETQ. The CDR3 covers 13 residues. V was cut by 5 bases and J by 6 bases, with 14 bases left in between. CDR3 nucleotides: TGCGCCAGCAGACTTGGGGAGGACGCTGAAGCTTTCTTT. Its translation: CASRLGEDAEAFF.

V usage is TRBV4-3 and J usage is TRBJ1-6; D may be TRBD1 (6 bases). CDR1 is LGHNA, CDR2 YSLEER, per germline. This CDR3 comprises 16 residues. Trimming stripped 2 bases from V and 8 bases from J, with 16 bases between. The CDR3 loop is CASSQRLQGRDSPLHF. The CDR3 DNA reads as TGCGCCAGCAGCCAACGCCTACAGGGTCGGGATTCACCCCTCCACTTT.

Only one count was recorded for this clone. This chain joins TRBV7-9 and TRBJ1-6; D gene uncertain. Per the germline V gene, CDR1 is SEHNR and CDR2 is FQNEAQ (reference sequence). Trimming removed 11 bases at V and 7 bases at J, with 12 bases between. The CDR3 is made up of 12 amino acids. The CDR3 coding sequence is TGTGCCGGTGGAGGACCCAATTCACCCCTCCACTTT. Protein: CAGGGPNSPLHF.

The chain is built from TRBV19 and TRBJ1-6, with TRBD1 as a possible D gene (5 bases). The germline V gene has CDR1 LNHDA and CDR2 SQIVND (reference sequence). Deletions cut 3 bases from V and 10 bases from J, with 13 bases between. The CDR3 is 14 amino acids. CDR3 sequence reads: CASSIITGESPLHF. The CDR3 nucleotides are TGTGCCAGTAGTATTATAACAGGTGAATCACCCCTCCACTTT.

This clone was recorded once. The V call is TRBV6-2 or TRBV6-3, the J call TRBJ1-1, with D maybe TRBD1 (5 bases). The V gene's germline CDR1 is MNHEY and CDR2 SVGEGT. The CDR3 runs 18 residues. Between the trimmed V and J ends, which lost 4 bases and 0 bases, there was a span of 21 bases. DNA for the CDR3: TGTGCCAGCAGTTCGTTGGGCAGGGCCAATGGAATGAACACTGAAGCTTTCTTT. It specifies CASSSLGRANGMNTEAFF.